This T cell receptor (beta chain) was identified during a study of cytomegalovirus exposure and HLA in healthy donors. The CDR3 consists of 15 residues. Germline V gene data show CDR1 as SGHRS and CDR2 as YFSETQ. Trimming cost V 4 bases and J 4 bases; bases outside gene matches: 6. As for this clone: The antigen remains unidentified.

Use of 60 Vbeta and 13 Jbeta primers characterized the PCR. TCRdb's table, derived via immunoSEQ multiplex PCR, lists solely in-frame clones and lacks some. The sample yields 100,000 to 120,000 clones, 74% seen once. Study-level results: According to an earlier analysis, most TCR beta V segments yielded productive rearrangements about 90% or about 30% of the time. A few CMV-associated chains proved CMV antigen-specific in vitro. Diagnosis of cytomegalovirus status made by the classifier reportedly showed high specificity and sensitivity.

The clonotype was recovered from a woman in her 40s in good health and CMV-seropositive. The sequenced sample consisted of PBMCs. The chain recombines TRBV5-1 with TRBJ2-5; 11 bases fit TRBD2. The CDR3 is CASSPLAGAPETQYF. CDR3 DNA: TGCGCCAGCAGCCCACTAGCGGGGGCCCCAGAGACCCAGTACTTC. The full variable domain, its missing parts supplied by reference TRBV5-1 and TRBJ2-5, is KAGVTQTPRYLIKTRGQQVTLSCSPISGHRSVSWYQQTPGQGLQFLFEYFSETQRNKGNFPGRFSGRQFSNSRSEMNVSTLELGDSALYLCASSPLAGAPETQYFGPGTRLLVL.